The clone carrying this TCR beta chain was seen repeatedly, ten times or more. The target antigen is unknown. The data are from a study of CD8+CD57+ T cells in acquired aplastic anemia. According to the study, genomic DNA was the template for TCR beta VDJ and CDR3 profiling. TCRdb independently ran MiXCR on the reads; one entry per CDR3 protein. Of about 170,000 distinct CDR3 sequences listed, around 45% are singletons. There are 16 residues in the CDR3. The germline CDR1 and CDR2 sequences are LNHNV and YYDKDF (reference sequence). Trimming cost V 1 base and J 8 bases; bases outside gene matches: 8. Whole-study results and caveats: Patients and controls shared under 35 CD8+ CDR3 sequences, which appeared highly expressed in patients and within their immunodominant clones.

The receptor comes from a human donor in good health. The sequenced sample consisted of sorted CD4+, CD8+, or CD8+CD57+ T cells (not recorded which) from PBMCs. This chain uses TRBV15 with TRBJ1-6; 7 bases line up with TRBD1. The CDR3 loop reads CATSRGAGGVDSPLHF. In nucleotides, the CDR3 is TGTGCCACCAGCAGAGGGGCAGGGGGTGTTGATTCACCCCTCCACTTT.